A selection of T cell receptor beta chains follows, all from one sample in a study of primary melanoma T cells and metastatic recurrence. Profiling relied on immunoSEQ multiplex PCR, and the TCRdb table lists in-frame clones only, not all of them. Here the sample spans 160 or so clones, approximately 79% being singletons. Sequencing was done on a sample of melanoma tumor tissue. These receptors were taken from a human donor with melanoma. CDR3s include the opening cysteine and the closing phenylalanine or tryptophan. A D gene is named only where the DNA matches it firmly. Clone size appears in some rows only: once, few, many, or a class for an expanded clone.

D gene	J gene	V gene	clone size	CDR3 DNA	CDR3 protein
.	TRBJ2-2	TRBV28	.	TGTGCCACCCGCCATCTGATCACCGGGGAGCTGTTTTTT	CATRHLITGELFF
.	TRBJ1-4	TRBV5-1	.	TGCGCCAGCAGCCCCGGCGCAACTAATGAAAAACTGTTTTTT	CASSPGATNEKLFF
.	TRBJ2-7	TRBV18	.	TGTGCCAGCTCACCACCGGGCAGGGAATCGGTATTTGCCGAGCAGTACTTC	CASSPPGRESVFAEQYF
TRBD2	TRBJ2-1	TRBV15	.	TGTGCCACCAGCAGGGGCCGACTAGCGGGGAGTGGGAATGAGCAGTTCTTC	CATSRGRLAGSGNEQFF
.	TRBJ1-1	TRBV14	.	TGTGCCAGCAGCCAACAGGGACGGTACACTGAAGCTTTCTTT	CASSQQGRYTEAFF
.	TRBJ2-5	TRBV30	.	TGTGCCTGGAGTGTAGTCAGGGGCCGACAAGAGACCCAGTACTTC	CAWSVVRGRQETQYF
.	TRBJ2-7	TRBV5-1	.	TGCGCCAGCAGCATCGAGGCACCGAACTACGAGCAGTACTTC	CASSIEAPNYEQYF
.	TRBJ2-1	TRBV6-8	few	TGTGCCATATTGGACCGATACAATGAGCAGTTCTTC	CAILDRYNEQFF
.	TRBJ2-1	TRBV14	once	TGTGCCAGCAGCCTGTGGAAGGGCAGCTCCTACAATGAGCAGTTCTTC	CASSLWKGSSYNEQFF
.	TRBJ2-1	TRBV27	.	TGTGCCAGCAGTTTACGGGAGAAGTACAATGAGCAGTTCTTC	CASSLREKYNEQFF
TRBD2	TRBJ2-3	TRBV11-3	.	TGTGCCAGCAGCCAAAATCTAGCGGGGGGGGATATAGATACGCAGTATTTT	CASSQNLAGGDIDTQYF
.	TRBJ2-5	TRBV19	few	TGTGCCAGTAGTAGGGTTTACCTAGAGACCCAGTACTTC	CASSRVYLETQYF
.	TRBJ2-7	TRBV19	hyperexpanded	TGTGCCAGTAGTATATGGTCTGGGAACCACGAGCAGTACTTC	CASSIWSGNHEQYF
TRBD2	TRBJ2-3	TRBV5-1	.	TGCGCCAGCAGCAGAGCGGGGCACACAGATACGCAGTATTTT	CASSRAGHTDTQYF
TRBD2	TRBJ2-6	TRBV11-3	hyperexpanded	TGTGCCAGCAGCTTGCGACTAGCGGCCTTCTCTGGGGCCAACGTCCTGACTTTC	CASSLRLAAFSGANVLTF
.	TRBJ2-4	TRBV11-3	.	TGTGCCAGCAGCTACAGTGGGTGGGCCAAAAACATTCAGTACTTC	CASSYSGWAKNIQYF
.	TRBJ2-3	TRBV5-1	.	TGCGCCAGCAGCTTTGAAGGGGCCAGCACAGATACGCAGTATTTT	CASSFEGASTDTQYF
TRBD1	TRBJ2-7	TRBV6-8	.	TGTGCCAGCAACCCCCCCGGACAGGGCTACGAGCAGTACTTC	CASNPPGQGYEQYF
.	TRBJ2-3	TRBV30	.	TGTGCCTGGAGTGTCCCTAGCGTGAGCACAGATACGCAGTATTTT	CAWSVPSVSTDTQYF
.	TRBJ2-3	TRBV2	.	TGTGCCAGCAGTGCACTCGCAGATACGCAGTATTTT	CASSALADTQYF
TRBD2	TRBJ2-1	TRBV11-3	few	TGTGCCAGCAGCTCAGGGACTAGCGGGAGGGCCGCCTACAATGAGCAGTTCTTC	CASSSGTSGRAAYNEQFF
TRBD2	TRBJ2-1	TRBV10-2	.	TGCGCCAGTAAGCCGGGACTAGCCTACAATGAGCAGTTCTTC	CASKPGLAYNEQFF
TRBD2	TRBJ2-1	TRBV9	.	TGTGCCAGCAGTGTTCTAGCGGGGGGATCCTACAATGAGCAGTTCTTC	CASSVLAGGSYNEQFF
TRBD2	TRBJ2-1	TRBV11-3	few	TGTGCCAGCAGCCCGACTAGCGGGTTGTTCAGCTCCTACAATGAGCAGTTCTTC	CASSPTSGLFSSYNEQFF
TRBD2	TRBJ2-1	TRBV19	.	TGTGCCAGTAGCCCGATCAGCGGGAGTTTCAATGAGCAGTTCTTC	CASSPISGSFNEQFF
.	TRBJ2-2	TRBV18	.	TGTGCCAGCTCACCACCGTGGGGCGAAGATGTCCCCGGGGAGCTGTTTTTT	CASSPPWGEDVPGELFF
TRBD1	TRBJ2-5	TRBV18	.	TGTGCCAGCTCACCTAACCAGGGGGCCCAAGAGACCCAGTACTTC	CASSPNQGAQETQYF
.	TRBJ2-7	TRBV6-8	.	TGTGCCAGCCTCGGACTTATCTCCTACGAGCAGTACTTC	CASLGLISYEQYF
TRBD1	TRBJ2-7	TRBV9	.	TGTGCCAGCAGCCCACAGGGGATCACCTACGAGCAGTACTTC	CASSPQGITYEQYF
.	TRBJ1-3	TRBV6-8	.	TGTGCCAGCATTCAGGGCCCCTCTGGAAACACCATATATTTT	CASIQGPSGNTIYF
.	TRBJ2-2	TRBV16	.	TGTGCCAGCAGCCAGAACACAGGGTCCGGGGAGCTGTTTTTT	CASSQNTGSGELFF
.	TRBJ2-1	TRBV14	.	TGTGCCAGCAGACGCGGGACCCAAGGTCATGAGCAGTTCTTC	CASRRGTQGHEQFF
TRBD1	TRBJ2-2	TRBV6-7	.	TGTGCCAGCAGTTCGGACAGGCGGACCGGGGAGCTGTTTTTT	CASSSDRRTGELFF
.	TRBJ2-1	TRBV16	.	TGTGCCAGCAGCCAATCGGGCGTGATTGAGCAGTTCTTC	CASSQSGVIEQFF
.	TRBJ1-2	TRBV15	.	TGTGCCACCAGCGAGGGGATGATGGGAAACTATGGCTACACCTTC	CATSEGMMGNYGYTF
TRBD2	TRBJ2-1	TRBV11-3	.	TGTGCCAGCAGCTTAGGTATGACTAGCGCGGACAATGAGCAGTTCTTC	CASSLGMTSADNEQFF
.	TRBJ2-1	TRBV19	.	TGTGCCAGTAGTGTACGGGGGCAGGGCAATGAGCAGTTCTTC	CASSVRGQGNEQFF
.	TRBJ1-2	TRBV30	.	TGTGCCTGGAGTAGACAGACCGGAGACTACACCTTC	CAWSRQTGDYTF
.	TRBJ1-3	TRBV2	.	TGTGCCAGCCAGGGCTCTGGAAACACCATATATTTT	CASQGSGNTIYF
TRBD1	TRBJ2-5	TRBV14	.	TGTGCCAGCAGCCCGCGACAGGGTAGGCAAGAGACCCAGTACTTC	CASSPRQGRQETQYF
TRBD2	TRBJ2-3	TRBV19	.	TGTGCCAGTAGTATGACTAGCGGGAGCTCGGGCACAGATACGCAGTATTTT	CASSMTSGSSGTDTQYF
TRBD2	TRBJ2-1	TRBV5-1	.	TGCGCCAGCAGCTCGGGACTAGCGGACGAAGGCTCCTACAATGAGCAGTTCTTC	CASSSGLADEGSYNEQFF